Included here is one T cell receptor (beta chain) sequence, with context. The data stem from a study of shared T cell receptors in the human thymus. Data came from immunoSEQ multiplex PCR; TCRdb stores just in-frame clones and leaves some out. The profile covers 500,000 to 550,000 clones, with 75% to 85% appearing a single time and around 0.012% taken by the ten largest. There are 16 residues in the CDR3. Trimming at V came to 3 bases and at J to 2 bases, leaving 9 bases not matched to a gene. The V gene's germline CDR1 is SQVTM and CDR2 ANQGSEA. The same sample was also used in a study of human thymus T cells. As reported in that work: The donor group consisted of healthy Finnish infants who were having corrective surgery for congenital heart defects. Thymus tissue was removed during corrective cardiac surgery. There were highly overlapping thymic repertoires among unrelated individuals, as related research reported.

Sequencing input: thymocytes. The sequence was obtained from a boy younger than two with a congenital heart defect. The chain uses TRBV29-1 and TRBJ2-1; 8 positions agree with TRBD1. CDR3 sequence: CSVEARGRHTYNEQFF. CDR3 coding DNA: TGCAGCGTTGAGGCCAGGGGGCGGCACACCTACAATGAGCAGTTCTTC.